This T cell receptor beta chain appears in the sequencing data of a study of spatial heterogeneity in lung cancer. Study context: Each time, sequencing found more beta-chain sequences than alpha-chain sequences.

Points from the study as a whole: Tracking of tumor mutation counts was seen in expanded intratumoral alpha and beta TCR counts.

The library protocol tagged each TCR cDNA with a unique molecular identifier. Using its own MiXCR run on the 5' RACE reads, TCRdb lists one record per CDR3 protein. Of some 2,000 distinct CDR3 sequences in the sample, around 8% were seen once. This CDR3 has 14 residues. V was cut by 1 base and J by 3 bases, with 6 bases left in between. Germline V gene sequence: CDR1 MNHNS, CDR2 SASEGT. Relative to its sample, this clonotype is large. The antigen is unknown. Regarding time point: sample taken at primary tumor resection. The donors comprised roughly 71 untreated early-stage non-small cell lung cancer patients.

The receptor was isolated from a male donor with early-stage non-small cell lung cancer. The sequences come from lung tumor tissue, collected at surgery. J is TRBJ1-4 and V is TRBV6-1, with a weak D call TRBD1 (6 bases). The CDR3 DNA is TGTGCCAGCAGTGAAGGGACAGCTAATGAAAAACTGTTTTTT. Amino acids: CASSEGTANEKLFF.